Given below is one T cell receptor (beta chain) in context. The antigen remains unidentified. Using immunoSEQ multiplex PCR, the repertoire was profiled, and TCRdb retains in-frame clones only, with some absent. The profile covers hundreds of thousands of clones, with 95% to 96% appearing a single time and less than 0.12% taken by the ten largest. The sample originates from a study of shared clonotypes between healthy human individuals. Naive CD8 cells lacked CD45RO and underwent positive selection for CCR7, leaving out terminally differentiated effector memory CD45RA+ cells. Study donors comprised healthy, HIV-negative adults devoid of recent acute infection or vaccination. General study findings and limits: Rarefaction revealed incomplete sorted-subset sequencing despite large depth. Only blood was sampled, and tissue TCR repertoires likely differ from blood ones. Estimated richness values were generally larger in naive subsets than in memory subsets.

This receptor was taken from a woman aged 25-40 years in good health. Sequencing was carried out using naive CD8+ T cells sorted from blood.

For the CDR3, the DNA is TGTGCCAGCAGTTTCGGTTTACATTACGAGCAGTACTTC. It translates to CASSFGLHYEQYF. V and J are TRBV27 and TRBJ2-7, with no clear D. V was trimmed by 3 bases and J by 4 bases, leaving 10 bases between them. The CDR3 is 13 amino acids. CDR1 and CDR2 from the germline V gene are MNHEY and SMNVEV (reference sequence).